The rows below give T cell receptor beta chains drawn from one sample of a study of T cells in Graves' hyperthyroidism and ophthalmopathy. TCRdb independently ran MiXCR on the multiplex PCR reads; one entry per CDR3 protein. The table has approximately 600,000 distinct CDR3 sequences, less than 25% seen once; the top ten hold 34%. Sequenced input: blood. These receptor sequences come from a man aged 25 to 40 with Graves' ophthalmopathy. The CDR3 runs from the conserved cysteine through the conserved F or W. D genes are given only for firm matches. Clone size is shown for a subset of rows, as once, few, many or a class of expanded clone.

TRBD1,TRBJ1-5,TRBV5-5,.,TGTGCCAGCAGGACAGGGGGCCTGGGCAATCAGCCCCAGCATTTT,CASRTGGLGNQPQHF
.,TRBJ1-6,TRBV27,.,TGTGCCAGCGGTTGGGTCGGGGATTCACCCCTCCACTTT,CASGWVGDSPLHF
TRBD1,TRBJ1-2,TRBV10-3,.,TGTGCCATCAGTGACTCAGGGGGCGGATATGGCTACACCTTC,CAISDSGGGYGYTF
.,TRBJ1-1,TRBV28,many,TGTGCCAGCAGTTTTTCCCGGGTTGAAGCTTTCTTT,CASSFSRVEAFF
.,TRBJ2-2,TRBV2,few,TGTGCCAGCAGTGCGCCTCGCGGGACCATAAACACCGGGGAGCTGTTTTTT,CASSAPRGTINTGELFF
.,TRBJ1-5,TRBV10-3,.,TGTGCCATCAGTGCCTACAGGGATAATCAGCCCCAGCATTTT,CAISAYRDNQPQHF
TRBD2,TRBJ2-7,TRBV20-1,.,TGCAGTGCTAGATTCTGGACTAGCGGCTACGAGCAGTACTTC,CSARFWTSGYEQYF
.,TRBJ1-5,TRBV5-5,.,TGTGCCAGCAGCTTGGGCTCGGCGGGGACTTATCAGCCCCAGCATTTT,CASSLGSAGTYQPQHF
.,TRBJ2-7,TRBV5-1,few,TGCGCCAGCAGCTTACTACAGGACGGGGTATCGTCCTACGAGCAGTACTTC,CASSLLQDGVSSYEQYF
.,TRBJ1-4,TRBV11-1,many,TGTGCCAGCAGCCTGGGACGGCTCCCTCGGGATGAAAAACTGTTTTTT,CASSLGRLPRDEKLFF
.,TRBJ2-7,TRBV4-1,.,TGCGCCAGCAGCCAAGTGTTCGGGGAACTCTACGAGCAGTACTTC,CASSQVFGELYEQYF
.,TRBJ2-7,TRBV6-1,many,TGTGCCAGCAGCGCAGGAGGGCGCTCCTACGAGCAGTACTTC,CASSAGGRSYEQYF
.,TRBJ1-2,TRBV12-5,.,TGTGCTAGTGGTTCGGAAGGGGCCCTATATGACTACACCTTC,CASGSEGALYDYTF
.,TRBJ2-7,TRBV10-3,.,TGTGCCACGGGACCTCCGAGCTCCTACGAGCAGTACTTC,CATGPPSSYEQYF
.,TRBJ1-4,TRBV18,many,TGTGCCAGCTCACCGGATGAAAAACTGTTTTTT,CASSPDEKLFF
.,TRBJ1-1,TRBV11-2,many,TGTGCCAGCAGCCTCAACCCGGGTTTTAGCACTGAAGCTTTCTTT,CASSLNPGFSTEAFF
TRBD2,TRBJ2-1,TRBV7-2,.,TGTGCCAGCAGCTTAACCGGACTAGCGGGTAATGAGCAGTTCTTC,CASSLTGLAGNEQFF
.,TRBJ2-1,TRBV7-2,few,TGTGCCAGCAGCTTAGATTCGGGAGTGAGCAATGAGCAGTTCTTC,CASSLDSGVSNEQFF
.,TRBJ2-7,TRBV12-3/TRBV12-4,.,TGTGCCAGCAGTTTACAGGGCACTCTCCTATACGAGCAGTACTTC,CASSLQGTLLYEQYF
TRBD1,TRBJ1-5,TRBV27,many,TGTGCCAGCAGCTCGACAGGGAATCAGCCCCAGCATTTT,CASSSTGNQPQHF
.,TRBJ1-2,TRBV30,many,TGTGCCTGGAGTGGGGCGGTCTATGGCTACACCTTC,CAWSGAVYGYTF
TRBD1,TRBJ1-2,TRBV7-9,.,TGTGCCAGCAGCTTAACAGGGGTTGGTGGCTACACCTTC,CASSLTGVGGYTF
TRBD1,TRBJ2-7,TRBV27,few,TGTGCCAGCAGTTTACCGCCGGGACAGGGAAGGGACGAGCAGTACTTC,CASSLPPGQGRDEQYF
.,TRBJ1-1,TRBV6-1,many,TGTGCCAGCAGTGTGGTGATGAACACTGAAGCTTTCTTT,CASSVVMNTEAFF
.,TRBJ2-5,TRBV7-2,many,TGTGCCAGCAGCTTATCGTGGACAGTGCAAGAGACCCAGTACTTC,CASSLSWTVQETQYF
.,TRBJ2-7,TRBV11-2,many,TGTGCCAGCAGGTACGACCTCTCCGAGCAGTACTTC,CASRYDLSEQYF
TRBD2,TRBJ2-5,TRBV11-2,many,TGTGCCAGCAGCTTGACCCTAGCGGGGGGTGGGGCGTACTTC,CASSLTLAGGGAYF
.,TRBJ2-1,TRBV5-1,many,TGCGCCAGCATCCTGGGGGATGAGCAGTTCTTC,CASILGDEQFF
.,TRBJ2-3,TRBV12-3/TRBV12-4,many,TGTGCCAGCAGTTTATCAGGATCAGATACGCAGTATTTT,CASSLSGSDTQYF
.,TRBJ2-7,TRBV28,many,TGTGCCAGCAGTGGGGCCGTAGGGATCTACGAGCAGTACTTC,CASSGAVGIYEQYF
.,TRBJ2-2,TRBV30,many,TGTGCCTGGAGTGTACAGGCCCTAGCTACCGGGGAGCTGTTTTTT,CAWSVQALATGELFF
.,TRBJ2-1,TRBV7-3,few,TGTGCCAGCAGCCTAGAGGGGACCCTCGGCAAGCAGTTCTTC,CASSLEGTLGKQFF
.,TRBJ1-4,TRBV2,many,TGTGCCAGCAGTGAAAGGGACGAAAAACTGTTTTTT,CASSERDEKLFF
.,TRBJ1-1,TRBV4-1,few,TGCGCCAGCAGCCAAGAAGTCCATGAGCAGGTGGGGGGGATCACTGAAGCTTTCTTT,CASSQEVHEQVGGITEAFF
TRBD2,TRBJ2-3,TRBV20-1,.,TGCAGTGCTCACTCCGGGACTAGCGGGAAGGTGACGCAGTATTTT,CSAHSGTSGKVTQYF
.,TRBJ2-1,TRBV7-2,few,TGTGCCAGCAGCTTAGAGCACGGCCCCTACAATGAGCGGTTCTTC,CASSLEHGPYNERFF
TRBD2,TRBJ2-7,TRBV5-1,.,TGCGCCAGCAGCTTCCAGGGACTAGCGGGAGGCTTCTCCTACGAGCAGTACTTC,CASSFQGLAGGFSYEQYF
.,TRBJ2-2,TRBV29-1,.,TGCAGCGTTGAAGAGGGTCACACCGGGGAGCTGTTTTTT,CSVEEGHTGELFF
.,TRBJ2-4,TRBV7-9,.,TGTGCCAGCAGCCCAGTTTTCGGGGTTGGCGGGGTAGCCAAAAACATTCAGTACTTC,CASSPVFGVGGVAKNIQYF
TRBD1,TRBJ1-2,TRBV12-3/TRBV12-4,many,TGTGCCAGCAGTTTAGCCCGACAGGGGGACTATGGCTACACCTTC,CASSLARQGDYGYTF
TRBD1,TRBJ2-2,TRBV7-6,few,TGTGCCAGCAGCCTACAGGGGGGTGCTCCCGGGGAGCTGTTTTTT,CASSLQGGAPGELFF
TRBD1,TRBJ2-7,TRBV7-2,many,TGTGCCAGCAGCCCAGGAGGGACAGGGGCCCACGAGCAGTACTTC,CASSPGGTGAHEQYF
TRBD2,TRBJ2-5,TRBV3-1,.,TGTGCCAGCAGCCAAGCGGGACTAGCGGAGGGCGGAGAGACCCAGTACTTC,CASSQAGLAEGGETQYF
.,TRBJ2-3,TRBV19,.,TGTGCCAGTACTCTAGCATCTAGCACAGATACGCAGTATTTT,CASTLASSTDTQYF
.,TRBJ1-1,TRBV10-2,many,TGCGCCAGCAGTGACGAAATGAACACTGAAGCTTTCTTT,CASSDEMNTEAFF
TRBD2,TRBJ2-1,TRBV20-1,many,TGCAGTGCTAGTTCGACTAGCGGGAGCGGTGCCCACAATGAGCAGTTCTTC,CSASSTSGSGAHNEQFF
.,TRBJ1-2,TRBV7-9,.,TGTGCCAGCAGCGCCGACCCATTGGCCAGGAAATCCTACACCTTC,CASSADPLARKSYTF
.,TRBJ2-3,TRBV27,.,TGTGCCAGCAGTTCTGTCGGGGGACAGATTACAGATACGCAGTATTTT,CASSSVGGQITDTQYF
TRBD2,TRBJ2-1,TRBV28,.,TGTGCCAGCAGTCGGACTAGCGGGAGTCTCGATGAGCAGTTCTTC,CASSRTSGSLDEQFF
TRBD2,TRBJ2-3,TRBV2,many,TGTGCCAGCAGTGGGGCTAGCGGGAGTGCAGATACGCAGTATTTT,CASSGASGSADTQYF
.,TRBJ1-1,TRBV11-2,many,TGTGCCAGCAGCTTAAGTCACGTCACTGAGGCTTTCTTT,CASSLSHVTEAFF
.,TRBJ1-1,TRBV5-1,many,TGCGCCAGCAGCTCCCGTACCTCTAACACTGAAGCTTTCTTT,CASSSRTSNTEAFF
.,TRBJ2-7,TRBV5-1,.,TGCACCAGCAGCCAACTTGCAAGCGAGCAGTACTTC,CTSSQLASEQYF
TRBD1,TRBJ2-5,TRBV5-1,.,TGCGCCAGCAGCTATCGGACAGGGGGCCAGGAGACCCAGTACTTC,CASSYRTGGQETQYF
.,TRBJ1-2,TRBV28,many,TGTGCCAGCAGCCTCTTAAACTATGGCTACACCTTC,CASSLLNYGYTF